This TCR beta chain emerged from a study of cytotoxic CD8 clonotypes in ibrutinib-treated CLL. The V gene lost 4 bases and the J gene lost 9 bases, with 23 bases spanning the gap. The CDR3 spans 16 residues. Germline CDR1 and CDR2: SGDLS and YYNGEE. Using immunoSEQ multiplex PCR, the repertoire was profiled, and TCRdb retains in-frame clones only, with some absent. The data hold roughly 300,000 clones, with about 72% observed a single time. Material: PBMCs, obtained at disease progression, from a patient treated with ibrutinib. The chain joins TRBV9 to TRBJ2-1, with D perhaps TRBD1 or TRBD2 (5 bases each). The receptor was derived from a human donor with chronic lymphocytic leukemia. The CDR3 sequence: CASSPYWDQSRGEQFF. The CDR3 nucleotides are TGTGCCAGCAGCCCCTATTGGGACCAGTCTCGTGGTGAGCAGTTCTTC.